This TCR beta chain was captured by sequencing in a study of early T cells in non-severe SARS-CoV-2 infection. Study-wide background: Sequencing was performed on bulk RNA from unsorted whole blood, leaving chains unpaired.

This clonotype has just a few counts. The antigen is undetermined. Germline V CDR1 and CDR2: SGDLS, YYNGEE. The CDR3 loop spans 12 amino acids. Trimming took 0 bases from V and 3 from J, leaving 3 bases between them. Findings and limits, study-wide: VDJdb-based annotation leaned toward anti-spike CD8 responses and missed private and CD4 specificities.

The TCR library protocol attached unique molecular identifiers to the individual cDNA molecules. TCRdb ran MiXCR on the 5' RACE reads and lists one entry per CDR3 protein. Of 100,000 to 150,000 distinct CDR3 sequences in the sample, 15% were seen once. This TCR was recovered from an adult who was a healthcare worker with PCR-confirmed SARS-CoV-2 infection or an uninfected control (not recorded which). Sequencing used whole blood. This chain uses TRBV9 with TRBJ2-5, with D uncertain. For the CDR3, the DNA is TGTGCCAGCAGCGTAGACAAAGAGACCCAGTACTTC. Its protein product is CASSVDKETQYF. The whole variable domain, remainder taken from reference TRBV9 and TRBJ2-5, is DSGVTQTPKHLITATGQRVTLRCSPRSGDLSVYWYQQSLDQGLQFLIQYYNGEERAKGNILERFSAQQFPDLHSELNLSSLELGDSALYFCASSVDKETQYFGPGTRLLVL.